This T cell receptor (beta chain) emerged from a study of blood T cell repertoires in COVID-19. Study-level information: The United States, Italy and Spain supplied acute and convalescent COVID-19 samples.

Produced via immunoSEQ multiplex PCR; TCRdb's table is partial and in-frame only. The profile shows under 250,000 clones, about 80% of them singletons. The germline gives CDR1 LNHDA, CDR2 SQIVND (reference sequence). With 1 base removed from V and 7 bases from J, the gap between germline ends came to 10 bases. The CDR3 runs 13 residues. Sequenced material: PBMCs or T cells enriched from blood (not recorded which). V gene TRBV19 combines with J gene TRBJ1-2; D might be TRBD1 (5 bases). The TCR was taken from a man aged 60 to 75 who had recovered from COVID-19. The CDR3 region is CASSIGGGAGYTF. DNA of the CDR3: TGTGCCAGTAGTATAGGAGGAGGGGCTGGCTACACCTTC.